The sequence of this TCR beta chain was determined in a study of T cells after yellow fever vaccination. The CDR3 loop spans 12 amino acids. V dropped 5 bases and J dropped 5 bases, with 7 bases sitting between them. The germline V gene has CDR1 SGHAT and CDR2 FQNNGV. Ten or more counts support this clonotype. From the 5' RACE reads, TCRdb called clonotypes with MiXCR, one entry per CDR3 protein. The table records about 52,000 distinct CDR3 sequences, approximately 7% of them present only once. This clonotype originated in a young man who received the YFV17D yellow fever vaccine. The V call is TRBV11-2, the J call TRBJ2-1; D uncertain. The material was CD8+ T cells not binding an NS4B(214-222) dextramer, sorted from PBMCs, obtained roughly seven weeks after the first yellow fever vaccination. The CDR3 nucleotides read TGTGCCAGCAGCCCAGACGACAATGAGCAGTTCTTC. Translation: CASSPDDNEQFF.